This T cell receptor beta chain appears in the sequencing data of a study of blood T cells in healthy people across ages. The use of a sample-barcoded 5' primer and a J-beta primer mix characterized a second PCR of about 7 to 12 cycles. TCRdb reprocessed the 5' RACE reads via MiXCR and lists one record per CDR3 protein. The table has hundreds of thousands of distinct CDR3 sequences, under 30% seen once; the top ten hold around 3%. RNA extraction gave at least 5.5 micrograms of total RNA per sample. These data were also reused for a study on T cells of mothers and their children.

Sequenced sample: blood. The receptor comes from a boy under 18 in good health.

The CDR3 is CASSPSGGTSGANVLTF. The CDR3 nucleotides read TGTGCCAGCTCCCCCTCGGGGGGGACTTCTGGGGCCAACGTCCTGACTTTC. V is TRBV18 and J is TRBJ2-6, with 8 nucleotides matching TRBD2. Germline V gene sequence: CDR1 KGHSH, CDR2 LQKENI. CDR3 length equals 17 residues. The V segment lost 6 bases and the J segment 1 base; nucleotides outside the gene matches: 8.